This is a list of T cell receptor beta chains from one sample in a study of T-cell memory formation after mild COVID-19. TCRdb processed the 5' RACE reads anew with MiXCR; each CDR3 protein has one entry. The sample holds hundreds of thousands of distinct CDR3 sequences; roughly 8.2% are singletons and the top ten take roughly 22%. Sequences were obtained from PBMCs or a T cell subset sorted from them (not recorded which). The source is a man between 18 and 29 years old who had mild COVID-19 (a few samples of this study predate the infection). Cell type and time point are not known. The CDR3 runs from the conserved cysteine through the conserved F or W. A D gene is named only where the DNA matches it firmly. Size tells how often a clone was seen (once, few, many) or the class of an expanded clone, and some rows leave it out.

V gene	clone size	J gene	D gene	CDR3 protein	CDR3 DNA
TRBV5-1	-	TRBJ2-5	-	CASSFPGAQETQYF	TGCGCCAGCAGCTTCCCAGGGGCTCAAGAGACCCAGTACTTC
TRBV24-1	-	TRBJ2-3	-	CATSDFLGALTDTQYF	TGTGCCACCAGTGATTTTCTGGGGGCTTTGACAGATACGCAGTATTTT
TRBV27	-	TRBJ2-3	-	CASRTGTSDTQYF	TGTGCCAGCAGAACCGGGACCTCAGATACGCAGTATTTT
TRBV15	few	TRBJ2-1	TRBD2	CATSRPRRGLAYNEQFF	TGTGCCACCAGCAGACCCCGGCGGGGACTAGCTTACAATGAGCAGTTCTTC
TRBV7-2	many	TRBJ1-2	-	CASSPDGATYGYTF	TGTGCCAGCAGCCCTGATGGAGCTACCTATGGCTACACCTTC
TRBV5-1	many	TRBJ1-2	TRBD1	CASSGAPGQTMSGYTF	TGCGCCAGCAGCGGGGCCCCGGGACAGACTATGTCGGGCTACACCTTC
TRBV5-1	few	TRBJ2-2	-	CASTPRGTGELFF	TGCGCCAGCACCCCCCGGGGGACCGGGGAGCTGTTTTTT
TRBV7-2	many	TRBJ1-2	TRBD1	CASSPTGGYGYTF	TGTGCCAGCAGCCCGACAGGGGGCTATGGCTACACCTTC
TRBV6-2/TRBV6-3	once	TRBJ2-5	TRBD2	CASRTRLAGDETQYF	TGTGCCAGCAGAACCCGGCTAGCGGGGGACGAGACCCAGTACTTC
TRBV6-6	few	TRBJ1-3	-	CASIEASSGNTIYF	TGTGCCAGCATTGAAGCCTCCTCTGGAAACACCATATATTTT
TRBV10-2	-	TRBJ2-3	-	CASDSSGADTQYF	TGCGCCAGCGACTCCTCAGGGGCAGATACGCAGTATTTT
TRBV5-1	few	TRBJ1-1	-	CASSFGAIVMNTEAFF	TGCGCCAGCAGCTTCGGGGCCATTGTCATGAACACTGAAGCTTTCTTT
TRBV7-2	few	TRBJ2-1	TRBD2	CASSSLLAGGLQREQFF	TGTGCCAGCAGCTCACTATTAGCGGGGGGTCTTCAAAGGGAGCAGTTCTTC
TRBV5-1	-	TRBJ2-4	-	CASSGWSNGDIQYF	TGCGCCAGCAGCGGATGGAGTAACGGGGACATTCAGTACTTC
TRBV9	many	TRBJ1-1	-	CASSGGGPPGDTEAFF	TGTGCCAGCAGCGGGGGGGGCCCCCCAGGGGACACTGAAGCTTTCTTT
TRBV7-2	many	TRBJ2-1	-	CASSSNMWGGYNEQFF	TGTGCCAGCAGCTCGAATATGTGGGGAGGATACAATGAGCAGTTCTTC
TRBV2	few	TRBJ1-1	-	CASHGPRQNTEAFF	TGTGCCAGCCATGGACCCAGACAGAACACTGAAGCTTTCTTT
TRBV5-5	few	TRBJ1-1	-	CASSLVEGIPEAFF	TGTGCCAGCAGCTTGGTCGAGGGAATCCCTGAAGCTTTCTTT
TRBV19	-	TRBJ2-7	TRBD1	CAGRQGRYEQYF	TGTGCCGGCCGACAGGGGCGGTACGAGCAGTACTTC
TRBV10-1	few	TRBJ2-1	TRBD1	CASSDRGTGIYNEQFF	TGCGCCAGCAGTGACCGAGGGACAGGGATCTACAATGAGCAGTTCTTC
TRBV7-8	-	TRBJ2-7	TRBD1	CASSLRALGGKFHEQYF	TGTGCCAGCAGCTTACGAGCCTTAGGGGGCAAATTCCACGAGCAGTACTTC
TRBV15	-	TRBJ2-3	-	CATSRFTPDTQYF	TGTGCCACCAGCAGATTCACCCCAGATACGCAGTATTTT
TRBV6-1	many	TRBJ1-1	-	CASTYSANTEAFF	TGTGCCAGCACCTACAGCGCGAACACTGAAGCTTTCTTT
TRBV6-1	many	TRBJ1-1	TRBD1	CASSVSQGAGAEAFF	TGTGCCAGCAGTGTATCACAGGGGGCGGGAGCTGAAGCTTTCTTT
TRBV12-3/TRBV12-4	-	TRBJ2-7	TRBD1	CASSRQGWKQYF	TGTGCCAGCAGTCGACAGGGTTGGAAGCAGTACTTC
TRBV5-1	-	TRBJ2-5	-	CASSLFSGDQETQYF	TGCGCCAGCAGCTTGTTTTCAGGGGACCAAGAGACCCAGTACTTC
TRBV20-1	-	TRBJ1-2	-	CSAPDTANYGYTF	TGCAGTGCCCCGGACACAGCTAACTATGGCTACACCTTC
TRBV20-1	many	TRBJ2-5	-	CSAKRRGGETQYF	TGCAGTGCTAAGCGCCGGGGCGGGGAGACCCAGTACTTC
TRBV4-2	few	TRBJ2-7	-	CASSQERPSGQPYEQYF	TGTGCCAGCAGCCAAGAAAGGCCAAGCGGGCAACCCTACGAGCAGTACTTC
TRBV7-2	-	TRBJ2-1	TRBD1	CASSRPGQDEQFF	TGTGCCAGCAGCCGGCCGGGACAGGACGAGCAGTTCTTC
TRBV12-3/TRBV12-4	few	TRBJ2-5	TRBD1	CASGWSGQHYF	TGTGCCAGCGGGTGGTCGGGACAGCACTACTTC
TRBV7-9	many	TRBJ2-3	-	CASSSIQGRVTDTQYF	TGTGCCAGCAGCTCTATCCAGGGGCGGGTCACAGATACGCAGTATTTT
TRBV5-1	few	TRBJ2-2	TRBD1	CASSSTGANTGELFF	TGCGCCAGCAGCTCAACAGGGGCGAACACCGGGGAGCTGTTTTTT
TRBV4-3	-	TRBJ2-5	TRBD2	CASSQDRTSGGAPNQETQYF	TGCGCCAGCAGCCAAGATAGAACTAGCGGGGGGGCCCCGAACCAAGAGACCCAGTACTTC
TRBV7-8	few	TRBJ1-1	-	CASSLFSSNTEAFF	TGTGCCAGCAGCTTATTTTCTTCTAACACTGAAGCTTTCTTT
TRBV9	few	TRBJ1-6	-	CASSVAPSGWGNNSPLHF	TGTGCCAGCAGCGTAGCCCCATCAGGGTGGGGAAATAATTCACCCCTCCACTTT
TRBV27	-	TRBJ2-5	-	CASSLRGGVRETQYF	TGTGCCAGCAGCCTCAGGGGGGGTGTACGGGAGACCCAGTACTTC
TRBV29-1	many	TRBJ2-5	TRBD1	CSASGTEETQYF	TGCAGCGCCTCCGGGACAGAAGAGACCCAGTACTTC
TRBV12-3/TRBV12-4	many	TRBJ2-2	TRBD1	CASSFRQGNTGELFF	TGTGCCAGCAGTTTCCGACAGGGGAACACCGGGGAGCTGTTTTTT
TRBV7-9	-	TRBJ1-6	-	CASSLAGLTPLHF	TGTGCCAGCAGCTTAGCGGGGTTGACACCCCTCCACTTT
TRBV6-2/TRBV6-3	few	TRBJ2-5	-	CASSRLSETQYF	TGTGCCAGCAGCCGCTTATCGGAGACCCAGTACTTC
TRBV29-1	few	TRBJ2-1	-	CSVSETAHNEQFF	TGCAGCGTTTCAGAGACAGCTCACAATGAGCAGTTCTTC
TRBV20-1	few	TRBJ2-1	TRBD2	CSAAETSTSNEQFF	TGCAGTGCTGCCGAGACTAGCACCTCCAATGAGCAGTTCTTC
TRBV6-5	few	TRBJ2-6	TRBD2	CASSLIRGAGANVLTF	TGTGCCAGCAGTCTAATTCGGGGGGCTGGGGCCAACGTCCTGACTTTC
TRBV7-9	-	TRBJ2-1	-	CASSYLGREQFF	TGTGCCAGCAGCTATCTCGGGCGTGAGCAGTTCTTC
TRBV11-2	-	TRBJ2-7	-	CASSLSRGHYEQYF	TGTGCCAGCAGCTTATCCCGGGGGCACTACGAGCAGTACTTC
TRBV7-9	many	TRBJ2-3	TRBD2	CASSWEGYTQYF	TGTGCCAGCAGCTGGGAGGGGTATACGCAGTATTTT
TRBV4-3	-	TRBJ1-2	-	CASSQSQDQGSYDGYTF	TGCGCCAGCAGCCAATCCCAGGATCAGGGCAGCTATGATGGCTACACCTTC
TRBV5-1	-	TRBJ2-2	-	CASSLASAGEMFF	TGCGCCAGCAGCTTGGCATCGGCCGGGGAGATGTTTTTT
TRBV10-2	many	TRBJ2-3	TRBD2	CASKGDAGVDTQYF	TGCGCCAGCAAAGGGGATGCGGGGGTAGATACGCAGTATTTT
TRBV7-3	many	TRBJ2-3	TRBD2	CASSLLAGATDTQYF	TGTGCCAGCAGCTTACTAGCGGGGGCGACAGATACGCAGTATTTT
TRBV2	few	TRBJ1-4	-	CASSDEEKLFF	TGTGCCAGCAGTGATGAGGAAAAACTGTTTTTT